Listed here is a single T cell receptor (beta chain). Germline CDR1 and CDR2: DFQATT and SNEGSKA (reference sequence). Trimming took 6 bases from V and 8 from J, leaving 13 bases between them. This CDR3 comprises 11 residues. These data are taken from a study of identical twins. Each cDNA held unique molecular identifiers, and template switching gave it a universal primer site. One entry per CDR3 protein results from TCRdb running MiXCR on the 5' RACE reads. This sample has 400,000 to 550,000 distinct CDR3 sequences, with less than 25% found just once. These records were also assigned to another study, of T cells expressing NK-cell markers. That source reports: Seven sequenced donors out of eight were HCMV-seropositive, one seronegative.

V and J are TRBV20-1 and TRBJ1-2; D is unresolved. This receptor was obtained from a young woman in good health. The sequenced material came from CD4+ T cells sorted from blood. The CDR3 sequence: CSATPSGGYTF. CDR3 bases: TGCAGTGCAACCCCCTCAGGAGGCTACACCTTC.